This note documents a single T cell receptor beta chain sequence. Each CDR3 protein gets one entry after TCRdb re-called the RACE reads with MiXCR. The sample yields roughly 69,000 distinct CDR3 sequences, about a tenth seen once. The CDR3 runs to 16 residues. Deletions cut 5 bases from V and 2 bases from J, with 18 bases between. Germline V gene sequence: CDR1 SGHVS, CDR2 FNYEAQ. The sample belongs to a study of human T cells and chemical hapten exposure. Study as a whole: Once 0.01% DPC had been applied to the upper back by patch test, readings were taken at 6 days.

Noted time point: patch test 2, 6 weeks after DPC sensitization. As for treatment: therapeutic diphenylcyclopropenone sensitization with weekly scalp DPC. The rearrangement joins TRBV7-6 to TRBJ1-1; TRBD1 might be the D (5 bases). The receptor comes from a woman aged 50 to 60 with alopecia areata. Some clones in this sample may be carry-over from other donors' samples. The source material was whole blood, sampled in connection with sensitization to the hapten diphenylcyclopropenone (DPC). In nucleotides, the CDR3 is TGTGCCAGCAGCCCTGACCGGGGCGGGGTTAACACTGAAGCTTTCTTT. Protein: CASSPDRGGVNTEAFF. Full variable domain (outside the CDR3, taken from reference TRBV7-6 and TRBJ1-1): GAGVSQSPRYKVTKRGQDVALRCDPISGHVSLYWYRQALGQGPEFLTYFNYEAQQDKSGLPNDRFSAERPEGSISTLTIQRTEQRDSAMYRCASSPDRGGVNTEAFFGQGTRLTVV.